This TCR beta chain was recorded in a study of cytomegalovirus exposure and HLA in healthy donors. Study-level points and caveats: Three chains linked to CMV were shown in vitro to be specific for CMV antigens.

Concerning this clone: Its antigen remains unidentified.

This CDR3 is 15 amino acids long. The germline V gene has CDR1 SGHRS and CDR2 YFSETQ. The V segment lost 2 bases and the J segment 2 bases; nucleotides outside the gene matches: 4. 60 Vbeta and 13 Jbeta primers were used in PCR. Method: immunoSEQ multiplex PCR; TCRdb's copy keeps in-frame clones and lacks some. This sample has under 200,000 clones, with approximately 80% found just once. The chain carries TRBV5-1 and TRBJ1-2; TRBD1 matches at 9 bases. The sequencing input was PBMCs. The receptor was isolated from a woman between 45 and 65 years old in good health and CMV-seropositive. CDR3 coding DNA: TGCGCCAGCAGCTTTGGACAGGGGCGAAACTATGGCTACACCTTC. This gives the protein CASSFGQGRNYGYTF.